This entry features one T cell receptor (beta chain) sequence. Its antigen is still unknown. These data originate in a study of post-analysis software for immune sequencing data. Broader study findings: The study found TRBV5-6, TRBV5-1 and TRBV20-1 among several TRBV segments more frequent in patients than controls.

Prepared TCR beta cDNA libraries contained unique molecular identifiers. TCRdb recomputed calls from the PCR reads with MiXCR, one row per CDR3 protein. The repertoire has 750,000 to 900,000 distinct CDR3 sequences, just over 45% of them found once; the top ten carry 4.9%. Trimming shortened V by 5 bases and J by 2 bases, and 13 bases separated the two germline ends. CDR3 length equals 14 residues. Germline assignment: CDR1 MDHEN and CDR2 SYDVKM. The sequence was obtained from a girl between 10 and 17 years old with multiple sclerosis. The material sequenced was blood. V gene TRBV28 combines with J gene TRBJ2-7; TRBD1 is a possible D gene (5 bases). The CDR3 here is CASSETGIAYEQYF. CDR3 DNA: TGTGCCAGCAGTGAAACAGGAATCGCCTACGAGCAGTACTTC.